This passage covers 18 T cell receptor beta chains from one sample sequenced in a study of cytomegalovirus exposure and HLA in healthy donors. Amplification used 60 Vbeta primers and 13 Jbeta primers. The repertoire was sequenced with immunoSEQ multiplex PCR; TCRdb's copy has only in-frame clones and lacks some. This sample carries about 81,000 clones, just under 90% of them seen once, and the ten largest clones take around 2.3%. Sequencing input: PBMCs. Every receptor here comes from a man younger than 30 in good health and CMV-seronegative.

The gene calls are TRBV9 and TRBJ2-6; TRBD2 matches 7 bases. With 5 bases clipped from V and 2 bases from J, the junction kept 7 bases outside the gene matches. This CDR3 is 16 amino acids long. Germline CDR1 SGDLS, CDR2 YYNGEE. CDR3 nucleotide sequence: TGTGCCAGCAGTTTAGCGGGTCTTACTGGGGCCAACGTCCTGACTTTC. Translation gives CASSLAGLTGANVLTF.

The chain recombines TRBV7-9 with TRBJ1-4; unclear D gene. Germline V gene sequence: CDR1 SEHNR, CDR2 FQNEAQ (reference sequence). CDR3 size: 14 residues. The V and J ends lost 7 bases and 0 bases respectively, with 9 bases between them. The chain's CDR3 is CASILDSTNEKLFF. The DNA for the CDR3 is TGTGCCAGCATTCTGGACTCAACTAATGAAAAACTGTTTTTT.

This clone was found a few times. V is TRBV5-6 and J is TRBJ1-2, with 8 bases identical to TRBD1. The CDR3 covers 15 residues. Germline-derived CDR1 and CDR2 are SGHDT and YYEEEE. The junction had 6 bases not matched to a gene; V was cut back by 2 bases and J by 3 bases. In DNA form, the CDR3 reads TGTGCCAGCAGCTTTTTGGGGACAGGCGACTATGGCTACACCTTC. Its protein is CASSFLGTGDYGYTF.

V and J are TRBV7-6 and TRBJ2-3, with TRBD2 matching over 9 bases. Germline V CDR1 and CDR2: SGHVS, FNYEAQ. The CDR3 is made up of 18 amino acids. Losses at the gene ends were 1 base for V and 3 bases for J; bases not matched to a gene: 11. CDR3 bases: TGTGCCAGCAGCTTAGGGGTAGCGGGGGCCCTAAGGACAGATACGCAGTATTTT. It yields the protein CASSLGVAGALRTDTQYF.

This chain joins TRBV5-1 and TRBJ2-7; D perhaps matches TRBD1 (6 bases). The CDR3 covers 15 residues. Looked up from germline, CDR1 is SGHRS and CDR2 is YFSETQ. Deletions cut 0 bases from V and 3 bases from J, with 13 bases between. CDR3 in amino acids: CASSLDRATGYEQYF. In DNA, the CDR3 is TGCGCCAGCAGCTTGGACAGGGCAACTGGCTACGAGCAGTACTTC.

The chain is built from TRBV5-1 and TRBJ2-7, with TRBD2 matching over 9 bases. Per germline, CDR1 SGHRS and CDR2 YFSETQ. Unmatched junction bases numbered 5, after V lost 0 bases and J lost 1 base. This CDR3 is 16 amino acids long. The CDR3 DNA sequence: TGCGCCAGCAGCTTGGATAGCGGGAGCCCTTCCTACGAGCAGTACTTC. It is translated as CASSLDSGSPSYEQYF.

The J gene is TRBJ2-7, the V gene TRBV28; TRBD1 aligns across 12 bases. The germline V gene encodes CDR1 MDHEN and CDR2 SYDVKM. With V trimmed by 5 bases and J by 3 bases, 14 bases remained unmatched. This CDR3 contains 18 residues. The chain's CDR3 is CASSHTGQGARSLYEQYF. The CDR3, as DNA: TGTGCCAGCAGTCACACGGGACAGGGGGCGAGGTCTCTCTACGAGCAGTACTTC.

The J gene is TRBJ1-6, the V gene TRBV25-1; D is possibly TRBD1 (5 bases). Trimming shortened V by 2 bases and J by 9 bases, and 14 bases separated the two germline ends. Germline V CDR1 and CDR2: MGHDK, SYGVNS. The CDR3 spans 15 residues. CDR3 loop: CASSERGQGGSPLHF. The DNA of the CDR3 is TGTGCCAGCAGTGAACGTGGACAAGGCGGTTCACCCCTCCACTTT.

Concerning this clone: The junction departs from germline at one end; a sequencing error may be responsible. The rearrangement uses TRBV11-2 and TRBJ2-2; 7 bases align to TRBD2. The CDR3 sequence is 16 residues long. Germline CDR1 and CDR2: SGHAT and FQNNGV. CDR3 in DNA: TGTGCCGGCAGCCCCCCCGGGACTACTAACACCGGGGAGCTGTTTTTT. As protein: CAGSPPGTTNTGELFF. Variable domain in full (rest from reference TRBV11-2 and TRBJ2-2): EAGVAQSPRYKIIEKRQSVAFWCNPISGHATLYWYQQILGQGPKLLIQFQNNGVVDDSQLPKDRFSAERLKGVDSTLKIQPAKLEDSAVYLCAGSPPGTTNTGELFFGEGSRLTVL.

V usage is TRBV7-2 and J usage is TRBJ2-3, with D tentatively TRBD1 (6 bases). This CDR3 spans 14 amino acids. Between the trimmed V and J ends, which lost 4 bases and 8 bases, there was a span of 16 bases. From germline, CDR1 is SGHTA and CDR2 FQGNSA. The CDR3 bases are TGTGCCAGCAGCTCCGGGACATGGAATCCTACGCAGTATTTT. This codes for CASSSGTWNPTQYF.

The table lists this clone with a few counts. This chain links TRBV5-1 with TRBJ2-3; 7 bases agree with TRBD1. Germline assignment: CDR1 SGHRS and CDR2 YFSETQ. The junction had 10 bases not matched to a gene; V was cut back by 0 bases and J by 3 bases. This CDR3 region has 17 residues. In DNA form, the CDR3 reads TGCGCCAGCAGCTTGGGGGCTCGGACAGGAATTACAGATACGCAGTATTTT. It yields the protein CASSLGARTGITDTQYF.

This chain links TRBV4-1 with TRBJ2-1; 10 bases map to TRBD2. The CDR3 has 16 amino acids. The V segment lost 4 bases and the J segment 5 bases; nucleotides outside the gene matches: 8. Germline V CDR1 and CDR2: MGHRA, YSYEKL. This CDR3 reads CASSLPAGGPNNEQFF. CDR3 nucleotide sequence: TGCGCCAGCAGCCTTCCAGCGGGAGGGCCGAACAATGAGCAGTTCTTC.

The chain joins TRBV5-1 to TRBJ1-1, with D tentatively TRBD1 (6 bases). V was pared by 3 bases and J by 1 base, with 16 bases between. The CDR3 covers 16 residues. The germline CDR1 and CDR2 sequences are SGHRS and YFSETQ. In DNA form, the CDR3 reads TGCGCCAGCAGCTCGGGCTCAGGGGTCCGGAACACTGAAGCTTTCTTT. It specifies CASSSGSGVRNTEAFF.

Worth noting for this clone: Other DNA sequences in the sample encode the same CDR3. J is TRBJ2-1 and V is TRBV9, with 8 bases fitting TRBD2. Germline V gene sequence: CDR1 SGDLS, CDR2 YYNGEE. V lost 0 bases and J lost 2; bases outside the gene matches: 1. This CDR3 has 15 amino acids. The CDR3: CASSVDSGAYNEQFF. CDR3 nucleotides: TGTGCCAGCAGCGTAGATAGCGGGGCCTACAATGAGCAGTTCTTC.

This rearrangement joins TRBV25-1 to TRBJ1-2, with 9 bases identical to TRBD1. The CDR3 runs 15 residues. Germline CDR1 MGHDK, CDR2 SYGVNS. V lost 6 bases and J lost 1; bases outside the gene matches: 6. In DNA form, the CDR3 reads TGTGCCAGCAGCCACGACAGGGGGTATAACTATGGCTACACCTTC. This sequence encodes CASSHDRGYNYGYTF.

The chain recombines TRBV29-1 with TRBJ2-7, with D perhaps TRBD1 (6 bases). Germline assignment: CDR1 SQVTM and CDR2 ANQGSEA. CDR3 length: 14 residues. V was trimmed by 4 bases and J by 0 bases, leaving 13 bases between them. The CDR3 coding sequence is TGCAGCGTTGTGGGGCAGGGGAGCTCCTACGAGCAGTACTTC. As protein: CSVVGQGSSYEQYF.

The rearrangement links TRBV5-6 to TRBJ2-3, with 7 positions matching TRBD2. CDR1 and CDR2 from the germline V gene are SGHDT and YYEEEE. J was trimmed by 6 bases and V by 1 base; bases with no gene match: 8. CDR3 length equals 15 residues. For the CDR3, the DNA is TGTGCCAGCAGCTTGCGGGGACTACGAGTTGATACGCAGTATTTT. It codes for CASSLRGLRVDTQYF.

The chain carries TRBV29-1 and TRBJ1-2, with TRBD1 matching 7 bases. The germline V gene has CDR1 SQVTM and CDR2 ANQGSEA. Losses at the gene ends were 5 bases for V and 0 bases for J; bases not matched to a gene: 3. The CDR3 spans 13 residues. The CDR3: CSVQQGSNYGYTF. CDR3 sequence (DNA): TGCAGCGTTCAACAGGGGTCTAACTATGGCTACACCTTC.